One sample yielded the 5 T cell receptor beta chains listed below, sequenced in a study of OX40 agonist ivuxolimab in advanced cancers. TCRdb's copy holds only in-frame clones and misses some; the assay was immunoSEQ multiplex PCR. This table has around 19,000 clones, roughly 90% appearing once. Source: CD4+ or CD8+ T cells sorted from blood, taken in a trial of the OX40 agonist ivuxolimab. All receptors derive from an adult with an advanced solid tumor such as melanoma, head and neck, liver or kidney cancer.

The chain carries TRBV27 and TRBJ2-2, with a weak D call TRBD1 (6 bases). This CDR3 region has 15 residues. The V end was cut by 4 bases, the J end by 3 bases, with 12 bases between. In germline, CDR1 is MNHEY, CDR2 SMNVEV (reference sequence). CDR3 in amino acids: CASSYSGADTGELFF. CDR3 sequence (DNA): TGTGCCAGCAGTTATTCAGGGGCGGACACCGGGGAGCTGTTTTTT.

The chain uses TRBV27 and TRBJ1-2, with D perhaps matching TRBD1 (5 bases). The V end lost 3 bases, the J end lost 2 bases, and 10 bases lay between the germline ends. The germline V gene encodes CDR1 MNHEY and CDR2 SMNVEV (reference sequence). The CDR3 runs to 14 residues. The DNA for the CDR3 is TGTGCCAGCAGTTTGAAGGGGTCGAACTATGGCTACACCTTC. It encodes CASSLKGSNYGYTF.

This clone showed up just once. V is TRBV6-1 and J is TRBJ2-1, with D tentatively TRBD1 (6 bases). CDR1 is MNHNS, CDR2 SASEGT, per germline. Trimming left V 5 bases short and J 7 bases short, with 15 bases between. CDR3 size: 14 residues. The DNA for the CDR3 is TGTGCCAGCAGTTCGGGACAAACCGTAAATGAGCAGTTCTTC. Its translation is CASSSGQTVNEQFF.

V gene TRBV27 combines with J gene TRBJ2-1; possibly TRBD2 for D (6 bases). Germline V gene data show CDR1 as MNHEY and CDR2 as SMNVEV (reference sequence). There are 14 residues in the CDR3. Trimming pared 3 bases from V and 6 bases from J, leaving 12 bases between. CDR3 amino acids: CASSLGGSANEQFF. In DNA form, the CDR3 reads TGTGCCAGCAGTTTGGGGGGTTCCGCCAATGAGCAGTTCTTC.

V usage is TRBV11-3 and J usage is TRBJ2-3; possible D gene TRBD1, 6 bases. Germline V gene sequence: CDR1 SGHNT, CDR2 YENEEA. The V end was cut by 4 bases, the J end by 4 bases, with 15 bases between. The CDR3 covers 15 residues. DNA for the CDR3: TGTGCCAGCAGCTCAGGGGCGGGCTCCGCAGATACGCAGTATTTT. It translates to CASSSGAGSADTQYF.